This TCR beta chain was observed in a study of tumor and adjacent non-tumor tissue in lung cancer. Study information: Each sample yielded a few million productive TCRbeta reads on average.

RNA was extracted from bulk tissue without any cell sorting. Distant lung tissue was collected more than 3 cm away from the tumor edge. On this clonotype: Germline is not matched at one junction end, which may reflect a read error.

A modified ARM-PCR protocol with three rounds of nested PCR amplified TCRbeta. TCRdb re-analysed the multiplex PCR reads in MiXCR, keeping a single row per CDR3 protein. The sample contains 98,000 or so distinct CDR3 sequences, 80% of which appear only once. The germline V gene has CDR1 SGHNT and CDR2 YYREEE (reference sequence). The CDR3 sequence is 16 residues long. This chain joins TRBV5-4 and TRBJ2-7; D possibly corresponds to TRBD1 (6 bases). This clonotype was sampled from a man between 60 and 75 years old with small cell lung cancer. The specimen sequenced was distant non-tumor lung tissue. CDR3 in DNA: TGTGTCAGCAGCTTGGGAGCTAGCAGGGGATTCTACGAGCAGTACTTC. This sequence encodes CVSSLGASRGFYEQYF.